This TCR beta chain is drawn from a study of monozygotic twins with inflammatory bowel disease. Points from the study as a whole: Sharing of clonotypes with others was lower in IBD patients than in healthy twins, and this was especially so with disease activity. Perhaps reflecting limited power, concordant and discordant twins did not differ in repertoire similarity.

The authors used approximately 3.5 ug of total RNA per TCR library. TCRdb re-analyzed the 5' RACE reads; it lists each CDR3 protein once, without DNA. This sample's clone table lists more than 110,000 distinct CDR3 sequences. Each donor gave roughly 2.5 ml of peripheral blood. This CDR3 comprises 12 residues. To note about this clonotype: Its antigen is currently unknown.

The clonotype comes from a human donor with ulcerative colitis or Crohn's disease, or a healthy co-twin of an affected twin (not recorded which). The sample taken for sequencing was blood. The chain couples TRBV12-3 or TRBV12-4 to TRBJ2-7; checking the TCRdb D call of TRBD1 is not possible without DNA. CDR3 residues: CASSFAGREQYF.